A single T cell receptor (beta chain) is shown here with its context. Repertoires were generated with immunoSEQ multiplex PCR, while TCRdb's copy carries only in-frame clones and drops some. This repertoire shows 100,000 to 150,000 clones, 88% found once; its top ten account for approximately 6%. These data belong to a study of radiation and T cells in renal cell carcinoma. The CDR3 spans 17 residues. The trim removed 6 bases at V and 6 bases at J, leaving 12 bases unmatched. The V gene's germline CDR1 is SNHLY and CDR2 FYNNEI. Stated time point: blood 2 weeks post-SBRT. Treatment here: 15 Gy SBRT to primary tumor, nephrectomy 4 weeks later. Blood was sampled at baseline, 2 weeks and 4 weeks after SBRT. This renal cell carcinoma was of the clear cell type.

This material consisted of blood, taken from a patient whose treatment included radiotherapy and nephrectomy. The chain has TRBV2 and TRBJ2-1; 12 bases are a match to TRBD2. This receptor was obtained from a woman aged 65 to 85 with renal cell carcinoma. This CDR3 is CASRELAGGSGGNEQFF. The CDR3 nucleotides are TGTGCCAGCAGGGAACTAGCGGGGGGCTCCGGAGGCAATGAGCAGTTCTTC.